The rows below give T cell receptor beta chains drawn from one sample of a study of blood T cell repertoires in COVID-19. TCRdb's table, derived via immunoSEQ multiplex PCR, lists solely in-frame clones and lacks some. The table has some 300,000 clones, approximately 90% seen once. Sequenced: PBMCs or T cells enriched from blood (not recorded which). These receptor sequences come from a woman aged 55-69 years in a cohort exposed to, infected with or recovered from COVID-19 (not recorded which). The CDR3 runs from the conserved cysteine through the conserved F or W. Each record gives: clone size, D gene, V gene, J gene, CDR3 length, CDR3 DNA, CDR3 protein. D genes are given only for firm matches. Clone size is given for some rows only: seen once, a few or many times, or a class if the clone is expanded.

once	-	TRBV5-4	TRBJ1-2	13	TGTGCCAGCAGCAAGGGGGCTAACTATGGCTACACCTTC	CASSKGANYGYTF
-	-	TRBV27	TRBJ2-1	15	TGTGCCAGCAGTTGGGACGGGAGTTCCTACAATGAGCAGTTCTTC	CASSWDGSSYNEQFF
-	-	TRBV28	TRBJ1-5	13	TGTGCCAGCAGAGGACAGCCAAATCAGCCCCAGCATTTT	CASRGQPNQPQHF
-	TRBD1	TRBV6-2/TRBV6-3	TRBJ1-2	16	TGTGCCAGCAGTTACCCTCGGACAGGGGGCAACTATGGCTACACCTTC	CASSYPRTGGNYGYTF
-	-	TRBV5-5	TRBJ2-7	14	TGTGCCAGCAGTCCGGGACATTCTTCCTACGAGCAGTACTTC	CASSPGHSSYEQYF
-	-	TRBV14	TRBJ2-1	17	TGTGCCAGCAGCCAAGGTTTCCGGACCAGGGCGCACAATGAGCAGTTCTTC	CASSQGFRTRAHNEQFF
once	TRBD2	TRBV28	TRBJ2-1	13	TGTGCCAGCAGGAATCAACCGGGACTAGGACAGTTCTTC	CASRNQPGLGQFF
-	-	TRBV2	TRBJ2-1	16	TGTGCCAGCAGTGAAGCGCAGACATTCACCTACAATGAGCAGTTCTTC	CASSEAQTFTYNEQFF
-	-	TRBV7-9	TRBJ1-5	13	TGTGCCAGCAGCCCAGGAGCGGGTCAGCCCCAGCATTTT	CASSPGAGQPQHF
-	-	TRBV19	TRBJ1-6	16	TGTGCCAGTAGCCCAAAGCGTTCGGGTTACAATTCACCCCTCCACTTT	CASSPKRSGYNSPLHF
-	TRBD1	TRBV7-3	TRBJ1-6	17	TGTGCCAGCAGCCGAGGACAGGGCTTCGGTCTTAATTCACCCCTCCACTTT	CASSRGQGFGLNSPLHF
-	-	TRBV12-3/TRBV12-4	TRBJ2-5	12	TGTGCCAGCAGTTTAACGGTGGAGACCCAGTACTTC	CASSLTVETQYF
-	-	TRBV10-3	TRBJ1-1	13	TGTGCCATCAGTGCCGGGAGGGACACTGAAGCTTTCTTT	CAISAGRDTEAFF
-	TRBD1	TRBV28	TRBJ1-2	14	TGTGCCAGCAGTTTAAGTGTGACAGGGGGGGGCTACACCTTC	CASSLSVTGGGYTF
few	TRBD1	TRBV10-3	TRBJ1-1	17	TGTGCCATTCTCCCCGAGGACAGGGGGAGGAAGAACACTGAAGCTTTCTTT	CAILPEDRGRKNTEAFF
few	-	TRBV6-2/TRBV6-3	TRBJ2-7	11	TGTGCCAGCAGTTCCTACTACGAGCAGTACTTC	CASSSYYEQYF
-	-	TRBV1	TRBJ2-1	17	TGCACCAGGAAGCCCACTTCCGGGACTAGCGGTTTACATGAGCAGTTCTTC	CTRKPTSGTSGLHEQFF
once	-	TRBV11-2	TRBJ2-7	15	TGTGCCAGCAGCTTAGAGATCGACAGTTCCTACGAGCAGTACTTC	CASSLEIDSSYEQYF
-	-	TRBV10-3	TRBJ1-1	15	TGTGCCATCAGTGGAATCACGGGACTAAGCACTGAAGCTTTCTTT	CAISGITGLSTEAFF
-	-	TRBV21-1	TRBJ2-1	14	TGTGCCAGCAGCAAATGTCCCTCAGACAATGAGCAGTTCTTC	CASSKCPSDNEQFF
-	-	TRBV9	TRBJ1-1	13	TGTGCCAGCAGCACCACAGGGAACACTGAAGCTTTCTTT	CASSTTGNTEAFF
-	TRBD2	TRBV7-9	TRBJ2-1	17	TGTGCCAGCAGCTTAGGGTTCCCTAGCGGGAGACGCAATGAGCAGTTCTTC	CASSLGFPSGRRNEQFF
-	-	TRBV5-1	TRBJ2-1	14	TGCGCCAGCAGCTTGGGCAGGGGTGGAGATGAGCAGTTCTTC	CASSLGRGGDEQFF
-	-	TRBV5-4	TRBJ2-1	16	TGTGCCAGCAGCTTGGTAAGGGCTAGCGAGTACAATGAGCAGTTCTTC	CASSLVRASEYNEQFF
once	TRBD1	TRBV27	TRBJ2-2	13	TGTGCCAGCCACAGGGGTTCGGGCGGGGAGCTGTTTTTT	CASHRGSGGELFF
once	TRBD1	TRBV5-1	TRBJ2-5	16	TGCGCCAGCAGCTCCGGACGGCGACAGGGCGGCGAGACCCAGTACTTC	CASSSGRRQGGETQYF
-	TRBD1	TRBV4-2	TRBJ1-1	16	TGTGCCAGCAGCCCCGGGACAGGGAGGAGAGGCACTGAAGCTTTCTTT	CASSPGTGRRGTEAFF
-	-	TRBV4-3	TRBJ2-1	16	TGCGCCAGCAGCCAAGATAGGGGAACAGGCTACAATGAGCAGTTCTTC	CASSQDRGTGYNEQFF
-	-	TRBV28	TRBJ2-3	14	TGTGCCAGCCGCGAGGACTCTAGCACAGATACGCAGTATTTT	CASREDSSTDTQYF
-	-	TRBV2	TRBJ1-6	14	TGTGCCAGCAGTGAATCGGGTAGGACAACACCCCTCCACTTT	CASSESGRTTPLHF
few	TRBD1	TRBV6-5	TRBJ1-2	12	TGTGCCAGCATGAACAGGGGTCATGGCTACACCTTC	CASMNRGHGYTF
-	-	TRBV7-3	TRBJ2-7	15	TGTGCCAGCAGCTTGCAGGGGGGAAAGTCCTACGAGCAGTACTTC	CASSLQGGKSYEQYF
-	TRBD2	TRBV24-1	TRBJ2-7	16	TGTGCCACCAGTGATCCCGGGACTAGCGGGAACTACGAGCAGTACTTC	CATSDPGTSGNYEQYF
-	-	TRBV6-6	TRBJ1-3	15	TGTGCCAGCAGTGCCACAGGGATGGCGGGAAACACCATATATTTT	CASSATGMAGNTIYF
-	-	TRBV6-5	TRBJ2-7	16	TGTGCCAGCAGTTACAAATCCGGGAGCGGGTCCTACGAGCAGTACTTC	CASSYKSGSGSYEQYF
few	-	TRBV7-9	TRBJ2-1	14	TGTGCCAGCAGCTTAGGGGCCAAGGGGAATGAGCAGTTCTTC	CASSLGAKGNEQFF
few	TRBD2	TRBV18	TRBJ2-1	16	TGTGCCAGCTCACCACCCAGGACTAGCGGGGACAATGAGCAGTTCTTC	CASSPPRTSGDNEQFF
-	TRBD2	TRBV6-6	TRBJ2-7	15	TGTGCCAGCAGTTCGGCGGGAGGTGCGGGATACGAGCAGTACTTC	CASSSAGGAGYEQYF
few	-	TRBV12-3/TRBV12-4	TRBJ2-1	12	TGTGCCAGCAGGCGGACAGACAATGAGCAGTTCTTC	CASRRTDNEQFF
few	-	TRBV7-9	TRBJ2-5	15	TGTGCCAGCAGACCACAGGGCTTAGGCCAAGAGACCCAGTACTTC	CASRPQGLGQETQYF
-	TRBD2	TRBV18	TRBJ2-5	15	TGTGCCAGCTCGATGCTAGCGGGAGGGCCGGGGACCCAGTACTTC	CASSMLAGGPGTQYF
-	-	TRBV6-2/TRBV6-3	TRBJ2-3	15	TGTGCCAGCAGTTACGAACGAGGAATCACAGATACGCAGTATTTT	CASSYERGITDTQYF
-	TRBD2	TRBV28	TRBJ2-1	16	TGTGCCAGCAGCTCACTGAAGCGGGGCTCCTACAATGAGCAGTTCTTC	CASSSLKRGSYNEQFF
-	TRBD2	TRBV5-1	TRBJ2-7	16	TGCGCCAGCAGCTTGGGCAGGCTAGCGGGAGAATACGAGCAGTACTTC	CASSLGRLAGEYEQYF
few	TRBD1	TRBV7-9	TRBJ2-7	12	TGTGCCAGCAGCCGGACAGGGTACGAGCAGTACTTC	CASSRTGYEQYF
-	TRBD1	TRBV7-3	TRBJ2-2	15	TGTGCCAGCAGCTTAGGACAGGGCGGCACCGGGGAGCTGTTTTTT	CASSLGQGGTGELFF
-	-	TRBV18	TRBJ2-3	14	TGTGCCAGCTCACCACCGTCACTAACAGATACGCAGTATTTT	CASSPPSLTDTQYF
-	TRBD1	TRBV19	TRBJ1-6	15	TGTGCCAGTACCCCGGACAGGGGGCCCAATTCACCCCTCCACTTT	CASTPDRGPNSPLHF
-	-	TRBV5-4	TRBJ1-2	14	TGTGCCAGCAGCTTATCCGACAAACCTTATGGCTACACCTTC	CASSLSDKPYGYTF
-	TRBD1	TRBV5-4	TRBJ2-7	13	TGTGCCAGCAGCTTGAGAGGGACAGGGTTCGAGTACTTC	CASSLRGTGFEYF
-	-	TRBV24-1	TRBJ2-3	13	TGTGCCACCCAACAGGGTTCGACAGATACGCAGTATTTT	CATQQGSTDTQYF
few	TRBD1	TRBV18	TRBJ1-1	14	TGTGCCAGCTCTCGACAGGGAGAAGGACCTGAAGCTTTCTTT	CASSRQGEGPEAFF
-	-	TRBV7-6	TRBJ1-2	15	TGTGCCAGCAGCTTATATGGGAGTTCAAACTATGGCTACACCTTC	CASSLYGSSNYGYTF
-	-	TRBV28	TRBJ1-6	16	TGTGCCAGCAGTTTTTCAGGGAAAGCTTATAATTCACCCCTCCACTTT	CASSFSGKAYNSPLHF